The present T cell receptor beta chain was sequenced within a study of blood T cell repertoires in COVID-19. Study-level information: Both acute and convalescent COVID-19 samples were obtained from the United States, Italy and Spain. Sources were T cells, B-cell-depleted T cells, or PBMCs; the material itself was cDNA or gDNA.

The repertoire was sequenced with immunoSEQ multiplex PCR; TCRdb's copy has only in-frame clones and lacks some. The data show fewer than 450,000 clones, 87% seen once. Specimen: peripheral blood. The origin of this receptor is a woman aged 50 to 60 with COVID-19, enrolled during active disease.

The CDR3 here is CASSFSGNEQYF. The DNA for the CDR3 is TGTGCCAGCAGCTTCTCGGGTAACGAGCAGTACTTC. V and J are TRBV11-3 and TRBJ2-7, with unresolved D. The length of the CDR3 is 12 residues. Per the germline V gene, CDR1 is SGHNT and CDR2 is YENEEA. Between the trimmed V and J ends, which lost 3 bases and 5 bases, there was a span of 8 bases. The variable domain in full, with the rest retrieved from reference TRBV11-3 and TRBJ2-7, is EAGVVQSPRYKIIEKKQPVAFWCNPISGHNTLYWYLQNLGQGPELLIRYENEEAVDDSQLPKDRFSAERLKGVDSTLKIQPAELGDSAVYLCASSFSGNEQYFGPGTRLTVT.